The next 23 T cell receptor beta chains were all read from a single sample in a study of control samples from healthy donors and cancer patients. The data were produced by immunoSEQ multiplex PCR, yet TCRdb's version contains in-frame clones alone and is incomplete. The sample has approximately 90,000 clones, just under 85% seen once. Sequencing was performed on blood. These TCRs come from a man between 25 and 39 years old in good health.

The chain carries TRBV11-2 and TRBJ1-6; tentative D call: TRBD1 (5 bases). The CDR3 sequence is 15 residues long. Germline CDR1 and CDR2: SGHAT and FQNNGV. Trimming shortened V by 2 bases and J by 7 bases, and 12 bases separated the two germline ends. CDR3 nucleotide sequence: TGTGCCAGCAGCTTAAGGTGGGGGGAAAATTCACCCCTCCACTTT. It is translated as CASSLRWGENSPLHF.

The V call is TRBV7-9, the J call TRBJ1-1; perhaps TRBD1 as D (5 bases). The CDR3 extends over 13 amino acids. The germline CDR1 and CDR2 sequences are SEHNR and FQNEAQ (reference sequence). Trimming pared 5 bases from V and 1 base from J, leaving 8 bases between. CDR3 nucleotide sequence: TGTGCCAGCAGCAACCAGGGGAACACTGAAGCTTTCTTT. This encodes CASSNQGNTEAFF. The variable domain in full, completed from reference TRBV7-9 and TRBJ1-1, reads DTGVSQNPRHKITKRGQNVTFRCDPISEHNRLYWYRQTLGQGPEFLTYFQNEAQLEKSRLLSDRFSAERPKGSFSTLEIQRTEQGDSAMYLCASSNQGNTEAFFGQGTRLTVV.

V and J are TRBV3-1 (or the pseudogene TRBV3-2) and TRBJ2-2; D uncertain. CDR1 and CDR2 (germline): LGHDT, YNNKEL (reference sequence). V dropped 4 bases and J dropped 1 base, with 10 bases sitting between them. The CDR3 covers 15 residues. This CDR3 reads CASSRAVLNTGELFF. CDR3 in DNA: TGTGCCAGCAGCCGGGCGGTCCTGAACACCGGGGAGCTGTTTTTT.

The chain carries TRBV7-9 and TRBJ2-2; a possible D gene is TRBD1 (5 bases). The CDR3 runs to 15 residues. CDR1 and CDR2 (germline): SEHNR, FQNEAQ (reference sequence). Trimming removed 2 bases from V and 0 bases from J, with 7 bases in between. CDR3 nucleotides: TGTGCCAGCAGCTTACAGGGATCGAACACCGGGGAGCTGTTTTTT. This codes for CASSLQGSNTGELFF.

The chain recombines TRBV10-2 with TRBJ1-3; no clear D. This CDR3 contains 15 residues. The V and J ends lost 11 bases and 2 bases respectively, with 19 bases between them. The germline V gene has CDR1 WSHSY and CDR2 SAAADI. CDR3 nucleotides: TGCGCCTCTCAGGAGAGGGCTGGAACTGGAAACACCATATATTTT. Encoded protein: CASQERAGTGNTIYF.

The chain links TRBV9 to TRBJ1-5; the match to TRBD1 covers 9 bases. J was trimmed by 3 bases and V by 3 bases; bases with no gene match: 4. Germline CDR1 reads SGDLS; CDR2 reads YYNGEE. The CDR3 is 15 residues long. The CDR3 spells CASSAQGANNQPQHF. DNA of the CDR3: TGTGCCAGCAGCGCACAGGGGGCCAACAATCAGCCCCAGCATTTT.

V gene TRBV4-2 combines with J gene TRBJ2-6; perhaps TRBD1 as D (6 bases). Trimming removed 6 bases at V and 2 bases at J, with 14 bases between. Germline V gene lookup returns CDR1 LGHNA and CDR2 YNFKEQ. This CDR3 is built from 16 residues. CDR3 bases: TGTGCCAGCAGTTTCAGGGGTCCCACTGGGGCCAACGTCCTGACTTTC. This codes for CASSFRGPTGANVLTF.

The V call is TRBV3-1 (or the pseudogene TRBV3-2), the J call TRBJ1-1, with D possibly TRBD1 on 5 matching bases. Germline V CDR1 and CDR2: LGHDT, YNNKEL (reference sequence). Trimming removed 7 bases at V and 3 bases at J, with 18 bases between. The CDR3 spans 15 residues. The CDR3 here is CASTIGGVRDTEAFF. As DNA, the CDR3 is TGTGCCAGCACCATAGGAGGGGTCCGGGACACTGAAGCTTTCTTT.

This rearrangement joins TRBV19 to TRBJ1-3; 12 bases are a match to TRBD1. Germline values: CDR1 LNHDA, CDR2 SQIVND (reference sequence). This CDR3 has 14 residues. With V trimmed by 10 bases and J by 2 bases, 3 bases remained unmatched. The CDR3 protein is CATRDRGPGNTIYF. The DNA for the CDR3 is TGTGCCACGCGGGACAGGGGGCCTGGAAACACCATATATTTT.

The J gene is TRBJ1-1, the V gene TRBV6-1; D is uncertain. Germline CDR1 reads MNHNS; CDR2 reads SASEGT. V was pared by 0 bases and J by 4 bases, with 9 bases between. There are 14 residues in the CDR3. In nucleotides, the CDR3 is TGTGCCAGCAGTGAAGCCCCAGGTGGCACTGAAGCTTTCTTT. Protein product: CASSEAPGGTEAFF.

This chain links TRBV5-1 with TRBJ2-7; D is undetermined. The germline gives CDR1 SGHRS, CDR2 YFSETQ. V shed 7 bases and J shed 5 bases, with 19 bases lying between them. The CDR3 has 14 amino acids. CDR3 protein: CASAPSGVFHEQYF. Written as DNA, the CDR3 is TGCGCCAGCGCCCCATCGGGTGTTTTCCACGAGCAGTACTTC.

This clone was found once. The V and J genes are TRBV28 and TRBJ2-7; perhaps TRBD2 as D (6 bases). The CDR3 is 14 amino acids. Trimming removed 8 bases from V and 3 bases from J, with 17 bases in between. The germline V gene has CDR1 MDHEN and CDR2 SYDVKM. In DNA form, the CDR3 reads TGTGCCAGCGGGGGTGGGAGGCTAAGCTACGAGCAGTACTTC. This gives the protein CASGGGRLSYEQYF. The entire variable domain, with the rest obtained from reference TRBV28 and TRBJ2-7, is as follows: DVKVTQSSRYLVKRTGEKVFLECVQDMDHENMFWYRQDPGLGLRLIYFSYDVKMKEKGDIPEGYSVSREKKERFSLILESASTNQTSMYLCASGGGRLSYEQYFGPGTRLTVT.

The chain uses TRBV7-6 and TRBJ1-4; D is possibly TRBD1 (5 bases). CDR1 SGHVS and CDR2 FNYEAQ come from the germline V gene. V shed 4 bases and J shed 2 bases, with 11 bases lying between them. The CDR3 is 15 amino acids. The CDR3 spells CASSSGGTTNEKLFF. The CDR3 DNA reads TGTGCCAGCAGCTCCGGGGGAACGACTAATGAAAAACTGTTTTTT.

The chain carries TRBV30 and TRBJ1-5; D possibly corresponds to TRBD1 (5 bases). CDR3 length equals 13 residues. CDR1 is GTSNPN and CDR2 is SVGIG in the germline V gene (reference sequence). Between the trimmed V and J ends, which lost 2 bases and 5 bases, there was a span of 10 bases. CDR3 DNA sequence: TGTGCCTGGAGTCGGGGGGGGGATCAGCCCCAGCATTTT. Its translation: CAWSRGGDQPQHF.

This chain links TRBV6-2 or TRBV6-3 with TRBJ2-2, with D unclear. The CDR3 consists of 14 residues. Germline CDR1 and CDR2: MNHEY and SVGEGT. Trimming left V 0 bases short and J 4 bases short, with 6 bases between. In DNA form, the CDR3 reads TGTGCCAGCAGTTACTCGCGTAGCACCGGGGAGCTGTTTTTT. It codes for CASSYSRSTGELFF.

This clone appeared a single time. The chain's CDR3 is CASSPRGGRNSPLHF. The DNA for the CDR3 is TGTGCCAGCAGTCCCCGGGGAGGGAGGAATTCACCCCTCCACTTT. The V gene is TRBV6-6, the J gene TRBJ1-6, with unresolved D. With 5 bases removed from V and 7 bases from J, the gap between germline ends came to 15 bases. There are 15 residues in the CDR3. CDR1 and CDR2 from the germline V gene are MNHNY and SVGAGI (reference sequence).

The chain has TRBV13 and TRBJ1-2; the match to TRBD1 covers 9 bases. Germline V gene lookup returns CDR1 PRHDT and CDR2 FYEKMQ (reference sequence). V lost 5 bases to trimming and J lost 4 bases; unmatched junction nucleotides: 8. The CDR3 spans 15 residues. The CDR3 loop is CASSRYRGRPYGYTF. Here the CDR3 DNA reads TGTGCCAGCAGCCGCTACAGGGGGCGACCCTATGGCTACACCTTC.

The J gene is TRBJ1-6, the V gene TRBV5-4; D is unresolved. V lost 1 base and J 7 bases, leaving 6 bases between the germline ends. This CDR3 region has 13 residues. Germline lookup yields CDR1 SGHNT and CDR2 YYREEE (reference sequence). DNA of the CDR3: TGTGCCAGCAGCTTGACCATAAATTCACCCCTCCACTTT. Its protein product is CASSLTINSPLHF.

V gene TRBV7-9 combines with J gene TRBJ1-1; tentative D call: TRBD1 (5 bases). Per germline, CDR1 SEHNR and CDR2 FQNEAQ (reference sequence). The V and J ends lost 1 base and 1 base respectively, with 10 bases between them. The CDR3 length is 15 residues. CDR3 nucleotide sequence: TGTGCCAGCAGCTTAGGTCAGACAGCGAACACTGAAGCTTTCTTT. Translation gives CASSLGQTANTEAFF.

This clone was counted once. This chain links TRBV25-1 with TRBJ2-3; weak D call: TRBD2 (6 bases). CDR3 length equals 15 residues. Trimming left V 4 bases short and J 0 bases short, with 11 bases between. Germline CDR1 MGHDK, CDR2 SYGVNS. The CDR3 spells CASSVAGTSTDTQYF. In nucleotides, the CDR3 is TGTGCCAGCAGTGTTGCGGGGACTAGCACAGATACGCAGTATTTT. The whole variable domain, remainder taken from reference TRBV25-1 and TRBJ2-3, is EADIYQTPRYLVIGTGKKITLECSQTMGHDKMYWYQQDPGMELHLIHYSYGVNSTEKGDLSSESTVSRIRTEHFPLTLESARPSHTSQYLCASSVAGTSTDTQYFGPGTRLTVL.

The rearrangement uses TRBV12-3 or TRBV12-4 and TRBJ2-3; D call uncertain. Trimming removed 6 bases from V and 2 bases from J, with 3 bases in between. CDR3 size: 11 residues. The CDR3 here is CASRNTDTQYF. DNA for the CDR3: TGTGCCAGCAGGAACACAGATACGCAGTATTTT.

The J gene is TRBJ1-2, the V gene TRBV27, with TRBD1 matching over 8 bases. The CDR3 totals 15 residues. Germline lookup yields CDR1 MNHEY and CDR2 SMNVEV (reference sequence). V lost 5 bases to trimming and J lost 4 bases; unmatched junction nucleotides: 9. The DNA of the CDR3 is TGTGCCAGCAGTGTCTCAGGGGGCGCGGGCTATGGCTACACCTTC. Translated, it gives CASSVSGGAGYGYTF.

The CDR3 loop is CASSPYLRGGSTDTQYF. DNA of the CDR3: TGTGCCAGCAGCCCATATTTGAGGGGGGGATCCACAGATACGCAGTATTTT. The rearrangement uses TRBV7-3 and TRBJ2-3, with D perhaps matching TRBD2 (7 bases). The CDR3 covers 17 residues. Germline loops: CDR1 SGHTA, CDR2 FQGTGA. V gave up 5 bases and J gave up 2 bases, with 20 bases separating them.